This entry describes one T cell receptor beta chain. Repertoires were generated with immunoSEQ multiplex PCR, while TCRdb's copy carries only in-frame clones and drops some. The table records some 44,000 clones, approximately 80% of them present only once. The data derive from a study of OX40 agonist ivuxolimab in advanced cancers. Study-wide context: Ivuxolimab, which patients received intravenously every 2 weeks, was dosed at 0.01 to 10 mg/kg.

CDR3 length: 13 residues. V was cut by 9 bases and J by 2 bases, with 14 bases left in between. Germline V CDR1 and CDR2: MDHEN, SYDVKM. The clonotype originates from an adult with an advanced solid tumor such as melanoma, head and neck, liver or kidney cancer. The material was CD4+ or CD8+ T cells sorted from blood, obtained in a trial of the OX40 agonist ivuxolimab. The chain recombines TRBV28 with TRBJ2-7; tentative D call: TRBD2 (5 bases). This chain's CDR3 is CASNTGSPYEQYF. The CDR3 coding sequence is TGTGCCAGTAATACGGGAAGCCCCTACGAGCAGTACTTC.